These T cell receptor beta chains were read from a single sample in a study of cytomegalovirus exposure and HLA in healthy donors. TCRdb's copy holds only in-frame clones and misses some; the assay was immunoSEQ multiplex PCR. This sample contains 150,000 or so clones. The material sequenced was PBMCs. These TCRs come from a woman aged 45-65 years in good health and CMV-seronegative. CDR3s include the opening cysteine and the closing phenylalanine or tryptophan. The D gene is left open where the match is weak.

V gene: TRBV4-1; J gene: TRBJ2-7; D gene: TRBD1; CDR3 protein: CASSQEYVRGSSYEQYF; CDR3 DNA: TGCGCCAGCAGCCAAGAATACGTCAGGGGGAGCTCCTACGAGCAGTACTTC
V gene: TRBV4-1; J gene: TRBJ2-5; D gene: TRBD2; CDR3 protein: CASSLVGGIGETQYF; CDR3 DNA: TGCGCCAGCAGCCTCGTGGGGGGGATCGGGGAGACCCAGTACTTC
V gene: TRBV19; J gene: TRBJ1-6; D gene: TRBD1; CDR3 protein: CASTPTGFWDRGLLEANSPLHF; CDR3 DNA: TGTGCCAGTACCCCGACGGGTTTCTGGGACAGGGGGCTGTTGGAAGCGAATTCACCCCTCCACTTT
V gene: TRBV7-8; J gene: TRBJ1-5; D gene: NA; CDR3 protein: CASSFLSYNSNQPQHF; CDR3 DNA: TGTGCCAGCAGCTTTTTGTCCTATAATAGCAATCAGCCCCAGCATTTT
V gene: TRBV6-5; J gene: TRBJ2-7; D gene: NA; CDR3 protein: CASSYRFRGNYEQYF; CDR3 DNA: TGTGCCAGCAGTTACCGGTTTCGGGGGAACTACGAGCAGTACTTC
V gene: TRBV5-1; J gene: TRBJ2-1; D gene: NA; CDR3 protein: CATGGTSYNEQFF; CDR3 DNA: TGCGCCACCGGTGGGACATCCTACAATGAGCAGTTCTTC
V gene: TRBV5-1; J gene: TRBJ1-1; D gene: NA; CDR3 protein: CASSLTAKNTEAFF; CDR3 DNA: TGCGCCAGCAGCTTGACCGCTAAGAACACTGAAGCTTTCTTT
V gene: TRBV7-2; J gene: TRBJ2-7; D gene: TRBD2; CDR3 protein: CASSPRQGGRPSYEQYF; CDR3 DNA: TGTGCCAGCAGCCCACGACAAGGCGGGAGACCTTCCTACGAGCAGTACTTC
V gene: TRBV19; J gene: TRBJ1-1; D gene: NA; CDR3 protein: CASNAEPVGGLEAFF; CDR3 DNA: TGTGCCAGTAACGCCGAACCGGTGGGGGGGCTTGAAGCTTTCTTT
V gene: TRBV4-3; J gene: TRBJ1-5; D gene: TRBD1; CDR3 protein: CASSQETGGWEPQHF; CDR3 DNA: TGCGCCAGCAGCCAAGAGACAGGGGGCTGGGAGCCCCAGCATTTT
V gene: TRBV28; J gene: TRBJ2-7; D gene: TRBD2; CDR3 protein: CASSLFGGGGSYEQYF; CDR3 DNA: TGTGCCAGCAGTTTATTTGGCGGCGGGGGATCCTACGAGCAGTACTTC
V gene: TRBV19; J gene: TRBJ1-3; D gene: NA; CDR3 protein: CASVQGAGNTIYF; CDR3 DNA: TGTGCCAGTGTACAGGGTGCTGGAAACACCATATATTTT
V gene: TRBV7-2; J gene: TRBJ2-5; D gene: TRBD2; CDR3 protein: CASSWGGEQETQYF; CDR3 DNA: TGTGCCAGCAGCTGGGGGGGGGAGCAAGAGACCCAGTACTTC
V gene: TRBV18; J gene: TRBJ1-3; D gene: NA; CDR3 protein: CASSSRGSGNTIYF; CDR3 DNA: TGTGCCAGCTCGTCTAGAGGGTCTGGAAACACCATATATTTT
V gene: TRBV19; J gene: TRBJ2-6; D gene: TRBD1; CDR3 protein: CASSKGTASGANVLTF; CDR3 DNA: TGTGCCAGTAGTAAAGGGACAGCCTCTGGGGCCAACGTCCTGACTTTC
V gene: TRBV6-5; J gene: TRBJ1-1; D gene: TRBD1; CDR3 protein: CASSLRQGGAEAFF; CDR3 DNA: TGTGCCAGCAGTTTAAGACAGGGCGGCGCTGAAGCTTTCTTT
V gene: TRBV5-4; J gene: TRBJ2-1; D gene: TRBD2; CDR3 protein: CASSSDPLAGGNEQFF; CDR3 DNA: TGTGCCAGCAGCTCCGACCCACTAGCGGGGGGGAATGAGCAGTTCTTC
V gene: TRBV6-5; J gene: TRBJ2-7; D gene: NA; CDR3 protein: CASSSQGFGQYF; CDR3 DNA: TGTGCCAGCAGTTCCCAGGGTTTCGGGCAGTACTTC
V gene: TRBV6-6; J gene: TRBJ2-5; D gene: TRBD1; CDR3 protein: CASSWDRQETQYF; CDR3 DNA: TGTGCCAGCAGTTGGGACAGACAAGAGACCCAGTACTTC
V gene: TRBV5-5; J gene: TRBJ2-1; D gene: TRBD2; CDR3 protein: CASSLGLAGLYNEQFF; CDR3 DNA: TGTGCCAGCAGCTTGGGACTAGCGGGGTTATACAATGAGCAGTTCTTC
V gene: TRBV5-1; J gene: TRBJ1-1; D gene: NA; CDR3 protein: CASSLGGTNTEAFF; CDR3 DNA: TGCGCCAGCAGCTTAGGGGGTACGAACACTGAAGCTTTCTTT
V gene: TRBV2; J gene: TRBJ1-5; D gene: NA; CDR3 protein: CASSEATEDQPQHF; CDR3 DNA: TGTGCCAGCAGTGAAGCGACTGAGGATCAGCCCCAGCATTTT
V gene: TRBV5-1; J gene: TRBJ2-1; D gene: TRBD2; CDR3 protein: CASSLEVAGVNEQFF; CDR3 DNA: TGCGCCAGCAGCTTGGAGGTAGCGGGAGTCAATGAGCAGTTCTTC
V gene: TRBV5-6; J gene: TRBJ2-7; D gene: NA; CDR3 protein: CASSLSDTSYEQYF; CDR3 DNA: TGTGCCAGCAGCTTGTCGGACACTTCCTACGAGCAGTACTTC
V gene: TRBV5-1; J gene: TRBJ1-6; D gene: NA; CDR3 protein: CASSPGRAGDSPLHF; CDR3 DNA: TGCGCCAGCAGCCCGGGACGGGCAGGGGATTCACCCCTCCACTTT
V gene: TRBV6-5; J gene: TRBJ1-6; D gene: NA; CDR3 protein: CASSSVGSPLHF; CDR3 DNA: TGTGCCAGCAGTTCTGTCGGGTCACCCCTCCACTTT
V gene: TRBV5-1; J gene: TRBJ2-2; D gene: NA; CDR3 protein: CASSSFDTSNTGELFF; CDR3 DNA: TGCGCCAGCAGTTCTTTCGACACCTCGAACACCGGGGAGCTGTTTTTT
V gene: TRBV7-6; J gene: TRBJ2-2; D gene: TRBD1; CDR3 protein: CASSFRDRSNTGELFF; CDR3 DNA: TGTGCCAGCAGCTTCCGGGACAGGTCAAACACCGGGGAGCTGTTTTTT
V gene: TRBV9; J gene: TRBJ2-7; D gene: TRBD2; CDR3 protein: CASSSRGLAGGIYEQYF; CDR3 DNA: TGTGCCAGCAGCTCCAGAGGACTAGCGGGAGGGATTTACGAGCAGTACTTC
V gene: TRBV5-4; J gene: TRBJ2-7; D gene: TRBD2; CDR3 protein: CASSRGLAGGTYEQYF; CDR3 DNA: TGTGCCAGCAGCCGTGGACTAGCGGGAGGTACCTACGAGCAGTACTTC
V gene: TRBV28; J gene: TRBJ2-7; D gene: TRBD1; CDR3 protein: CASSLTGDSYEQYF; CDR3 DNA: TGTGCCAGCAGTTTAACCGGGGACAGCTACGAGCAGTACTTC
V gene: TRBV10-3; J gene: TRBJ1-2; D gene: NA; CDR3 protein: CAISDSGGNGYTF; CDR3 DNA: TGTGCCATCAGTGATAGTGGGGGCAATGGCTACACCTTC
V gene: TRBV6-5; J gene: TRBJ1-4; D gene: NA; CDR3 protein: CASSRTTGASKIF; CDR3 DNA: TGTGCCAGCAGTCGGACAACGGGCGCCTCAAAAATTTTT
V gene: TRBV6-1; J gene: TRBJ1-1; D gene: TRBD1; CDR3 protein: CASSGSGGVLTEAFF; CDR3 DNA: TGTGCCAGCAGTGGGTCAGGGGGCGTCTTGACTGAAGCTTTCTTT
V gene: TRBV9; J gene: TRBJ2-3; D gene: TRBD1; CDR3 protein: CASSVGLLQGVTDTQYF; CDR3 DNA: TGTGCCAGCAGCGTAGGCCTCTTACAGGGGGTCACAGATACGCAGTATTTT
V gene: TRBV9; J gene: TRBJ2-2; D gene: NA; CDR3 protein: CASSVDTGNTGELFF; CDR3 DNA: TGTGCCAGCAGCGTAGATACAGGGAACACCGGGGAGCTGTTTTTT